This TCR beta chain appears in the sequencing data of a study of blood T cell repertoires in COVID-19. Looking at the study overall: COVID-19 samples collected from the United States, Italy and Spain covered acute and convalescent phases. T cells, B-cell-depleted T cells, or PBMCs supplied cDNA or gDNA.

The CDR3 is 15 amino acids. V lost 3 bases to trimming and J lost 6 bases; unmatched junction nucleotides: 7. CDR1 and CDR2 (germline): MNHNS, SASEGT. Libraries were prepared by immunoSEQ multiplex PCR; TCRdb keeps only in-frame clonotypes and omits some of them. The data show fewer than 500,000 clones, more than 80% seen once. This receptor was obtained from a woman under 40 with active or convalescent COVID-19. The sequenced sample was peripheral blood. This sequence joins TRBV6-1 and TRBJ1-5; 8 bases match TRBD1. CDR3 DNA sequence: TGTGCCAGCAGTGACATCACAGGGGGGAGTCAGCCCCAGCATTTT. Encoded protein: CASSDITGGSQPQHF.